This TCR beta chain was observed in a study of technical replicates of blood from a few donors (dated by TCRdb to the late 2010s). V lost 0 bases and J lost 0 bases, and the count of bases not matched to a germline gene is 5. The CDR3 measures 20 amino acids from cysteine to phenylalanine. Only CDR3 DNA remains: 60 bases, in frame from the first base. Looking up the germline V gene yields CDR1 LGHNA and CDR2 YNFKEQ. On this clone: Its specific antigen is unknown. Base qualities are not provided; no much larger clone lies one nucleotide away.

Library preparation was by the immunoSEQ multiplex PCR assay. The immuneACCESS repertoire file appears here via TCRdb, limited to in-frame rearrangements. These files lack a portion of the clones; in checked studies, under half of the deficit traces to unresolved V genes, and the cause of the others is not known. The table for this sample lists 50,000 to 60,000 clones; about 95% of them were counted only once. Over 2.5% of the sample is held by the ten biggest clonotypes. Sequencing was carried out using PBMCs. The chain is assembled from TRBV4-2 and TRBJ2-6, with 13 central nucleotides matching TRBD2. The source of this sequence is a human donor in good health. Some clones in this sample may be carry-over from other donors' samples. The CDR3 reads as follows: CASSQDWGLAGNSGANVLTF. In nucleotides, the sequence is TGTGCCAGCAGCCAAGATTGGGGACTAGCGGGGAACTCTGGGGCCAACGTCCTGACTTTC.